Each of the 4 T cell receptor beta chains below was sequenced from the same sample in a study of human T cells and chemical hapten exposure. TCRdb passed the RACE reads through MiXCR, listing each CDR3 protein once. In the table there are 50,000 to 75,000 distinct CDR3 sequences, 11% of which are singletons. Time point specified: patch test 3, about 24 weeks after DPC sensitization. Treatment meaning: therapeutic diphenylcyclopropenone sensitization with weekly scalp DPC. Sequenced here: whole blood, sampled in connection with sensitization to the hapten diphenylcyclopropenone (DPC). These receptor sequences come from a woman aged 25 to 39 with alopecia areata. Some clones in this sample may be carry-over from other donors' samples.

This clonotype was recorded a few times. DNA for the CDR3: TGTGCCAGCAGCGCAGGACAGGGGGACGACACTGAAGCTTTCTTT. Its translation is CASSAGQGDDTEAFF. The rearrangement links TRBV7-9 to TRBJ1-1, with 10 positions matching TRBD1. Germline lookup yields CDR1 SEHNR and CDR2 FQNEAQ (reference sequence). The CDR3 consists of 15 residues. The trim removed 5 bases at V and 3 bases at J, leaving 6 bases unmatched. Full variable domain (missing parts from reference TRBV7-9 and TRBJ1-1): DTGVSQNPRHKITKRGQNVTFRCDPISEHNRLYWYRQTLGQGPEFLTYFQNEAQLEKSRLLSDRFSAERPKGSFSTLEIQRTEQGDSAMYLCASSAGQGDDTEAFFGQGTRLTVV.

This clonotype was observed a few times. This rearrangement joins TRBV28 to TRBJ2-3; D gene unclear. Trimming took off 11 bases at V and 2 bases at J, with 17 bases between the two ends. The germline V gene has CDR1 MDHEN and CDR2 SYDVKM. The CDR3 extends over 14 amino acids. Here the CDR3 reads CASTPAVLTDTQYF. The CDR3 DNA sequence: TGTGCCTCTACCCCGGCGGTTCTCACAGATACGCAGTATTTT.

A word on this clonotype: Given a much more abundant clone one base away, this may be a read error. This chain links TRBV6-1 with TRBJ1-1; TRBD1 matches at 8 bases. The CDR3 is 15 amino acids. Germline V CDR1 and CDR2: MNHNS, SASEGT. This CDR3 is CDSRTPGTGDTEAFF. The CDR3 DNA sequence: TGTGACAGCAGGACCCCCGGGACAGGAGACACTGAAGCTTTCTTT.

The V gene is TRBV20-1, the J gene TRBJ2-7, with 7 bases lining up with TRBD2. The CDR3 is made up of 14 amino acids. Unmatched junction bases numbered 10, after V lost 6 bases and J lost 2 bases. Germline V lookup: CDR1 DFQATT, CDR2 SNEGSKA (reference sequence). DNA of the CDR3: TGCAGTGCCCACGGGGGGAGGGGCGCCTACGAGCAGTACTTC. Protein sequence: CSAHGGRGAYEQYF.